Sequencing of this T cell receptor beta chain was carried out in a study of CD8 T cells in ankylosing spondylitis. TCRdb reanalysed the 5' RACE reads using MiXCR and keeps one entry per CDR3 protein. The profile covers around 22,000 distinct CDR3 sequences, with approximately 13% appearing a single time and 35% taken by the ten largest. General observations from the study: Ankylosing spondylitis blood appeared to be characterized by a TCR beta motif of 8 or 9 highly homologous variants. Disease-linked clones bore a CD8+ phenotype, appearing relatively rarely in peripheral blood. In ankylosing spondylitis patients, matched synovial fluid reportedly showed significant enrichment of disease-linked clones.

With regard to this clonotype: The antigen remains unidentified.

Input material: blood. The clonotype originates from a male donor with ankylosing spondylitis or in good health (not recorded which).

The CDR3 DNA sequence: TGTGCCTGGAGTCCTATCGAGGCCGGGGAGCTGTTTTTT. Its protein is CAWSPIEAGELFF. V gene TRBV30 combines with J gene TRBJ2-2; D remains ambiguous. Germline V CDR1 and CDR2: GTSNPN, SVGIG (reference sequence). This CDR3 is built from 13 residues. V gave up 2 bases and J gave up 6 bases, with 10 bases separating them.